The 5 T cell receptor beta chains below come from one sample, sequenced in a study of T cells expressing NK-cell markers (dated by TCRdb to between 2020 and 2021). The method was 5' RACE. Instrument used: Illumina HiSeq 2000. TCRdb reanalyzed the reads, keeping one entry per CDR3 protein sequence and omitting DNA. This sample's clone table shows a few hundred thousand distinct CDR3 sequences. Roughly 0.4% of the sample is taken by the ten largest. Sequencing was carried out using blood T cells: a sorted CD56 or NKG2C T cell subset, CD4+ or CD8+ T cells, or bulk PBMC T cells (not recorded which). Receptors were obtained from a man between 18 and 35 years old in good health. Donor details come from another sample of the same person, matched by shared clones.

The V gene is TRBV28, the J gene TRBJ2-3; as DNA is missing, the TRBD2 call by TCRdb cannot be tested. This CDR3 contains 17 residues. Germline V gives CDR1 MDHEN, CDR2 SYDVKM. The CDR3 sequence is CASSLEASGSPLDTQYF.

The V call is TRBV10-2, the J call TRBJ2-5. The CDR3 covers 12 residues. Germline V gene sequence: CDR1 WSHSY, CDR2 SAAADI. CDR3: CASSQLEETQYF.

The chain is built from TRBV6-1 and TRBJ2-1; no DNA is available, so the TRBD2 call from TCRdb remains unchecked. Germline values: CDR1 MNHNS, CDR2 SASEGT. The length of the CDR3 is 17 residues. CDR3: CASSLLLAGGTGNEQFF.

The CDR3 is CASSLAPGERVHGYTF. V is TRBV5-6 and J is TRBJ1-2; TCRdb names TRBD1, which stays unverified in the absence of DNA. The V gene's germline CDR1 is SGHDT and CDR2 YYEEEE. The CDR3 sequence is 16 residues long. Complete variable domain (other parts from reference TRBV5-6 and TRBJ1-2): DAGVTQSPTHLIKTRGQQVTLRCSPKSGHDTVSWYQQALGQGPQFIFQYYEEEERQRGNFPDRFSGHQFPNYSSELNVNALLLGDSALYLCASSLAPGERVHGYTFGSGTRLTVV.

The chain links TRBV7-9 to TRBJ1-2; the TCRdb call, TRBD1, lacks DNA for checking. The germline CDR1 and CDR2 sequences are SEHNR and FQNEAQ (reference sequence). This CDR3 is built from 16 residues. The CDR3 is CASSLRPTRGDYGYTF.